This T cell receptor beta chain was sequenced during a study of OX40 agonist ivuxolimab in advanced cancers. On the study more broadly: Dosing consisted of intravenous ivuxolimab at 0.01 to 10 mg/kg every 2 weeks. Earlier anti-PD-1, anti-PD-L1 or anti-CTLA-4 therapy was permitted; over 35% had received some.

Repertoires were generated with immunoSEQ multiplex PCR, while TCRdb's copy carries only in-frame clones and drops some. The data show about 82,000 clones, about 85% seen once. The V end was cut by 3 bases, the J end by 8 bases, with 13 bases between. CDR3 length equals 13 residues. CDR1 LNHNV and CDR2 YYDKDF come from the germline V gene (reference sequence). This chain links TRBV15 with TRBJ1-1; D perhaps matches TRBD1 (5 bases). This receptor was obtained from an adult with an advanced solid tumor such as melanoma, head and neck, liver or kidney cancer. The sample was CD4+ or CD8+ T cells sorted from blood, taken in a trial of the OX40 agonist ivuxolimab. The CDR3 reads CATSREWGSEAFF. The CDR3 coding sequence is TGTGCCACCAGCAGGGAATGGGGGAGCGAAGCTTTCTTT. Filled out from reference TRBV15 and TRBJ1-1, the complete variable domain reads DAMVIQNPRYQVTQFGKPVTLSCSQTLNHNVMYWYQQKSSQAPKLLFHYYDKDFNNEADTPDNFQSRRPNTSFCFLDIRSPGLGDTAMYLCATSREWGSEAFFGQGTRLTVV.